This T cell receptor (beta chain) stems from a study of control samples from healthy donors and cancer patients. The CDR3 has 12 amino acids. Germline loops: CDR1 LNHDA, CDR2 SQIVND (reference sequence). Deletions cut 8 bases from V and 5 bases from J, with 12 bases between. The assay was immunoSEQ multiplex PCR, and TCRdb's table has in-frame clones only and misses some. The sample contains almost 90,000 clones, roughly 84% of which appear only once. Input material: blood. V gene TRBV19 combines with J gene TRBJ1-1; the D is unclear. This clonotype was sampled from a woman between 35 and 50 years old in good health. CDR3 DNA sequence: TGTGCCAGTGCCAACCCCACGACTGAAGCTTTCTTT. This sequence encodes CASANPTTEAFF.